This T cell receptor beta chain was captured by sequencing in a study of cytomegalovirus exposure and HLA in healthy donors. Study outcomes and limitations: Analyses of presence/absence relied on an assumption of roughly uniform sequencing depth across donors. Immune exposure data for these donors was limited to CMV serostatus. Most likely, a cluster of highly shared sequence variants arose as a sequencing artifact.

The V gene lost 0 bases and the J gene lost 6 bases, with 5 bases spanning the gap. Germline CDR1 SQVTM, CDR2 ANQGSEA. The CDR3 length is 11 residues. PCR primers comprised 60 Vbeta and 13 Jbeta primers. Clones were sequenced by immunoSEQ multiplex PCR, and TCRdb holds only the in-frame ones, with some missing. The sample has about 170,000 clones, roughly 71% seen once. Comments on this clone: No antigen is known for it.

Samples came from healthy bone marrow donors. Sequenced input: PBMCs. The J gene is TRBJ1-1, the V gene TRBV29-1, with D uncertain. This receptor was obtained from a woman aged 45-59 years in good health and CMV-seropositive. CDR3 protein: CSVEEAPEAFF. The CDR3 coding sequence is TGCAGCGTTGAAGAAGCACCTGAAGCTTTCTTT.